This T cell receptor beta chain was retrieved from a study of shared clonotypes between healthy human individuals. Whole-study findings and limits: Naive subsets usually exceeded memory subsets in estimated richness.

The deep-level immunoSEQ assay was used. Across several immunoSEQ plates, the genomic DNA of each subset was split evenly. TCRdb's copy holds only in-frame clones and misses some; the assay was immunoSEQ multiplex PCR. The repertoire holds 950,000 to 1,300,000 clones, around 74% seen once, with 1.4% in the top ten. The sample holds a few counts of this clone. Its antigen is not known. The germline V gene has CDR1 SGHRS and CDR2 YFSETQ. V was shortened by 4 bases and J by 6 bases, with 16 bases between the two germline ends. This CDR3 spans 14 amino acids. The chain joins TRBV5-1 to TRBJ1-1, with TRBD1 as a possible D gene (5 bases). This clonotype was sampled from a man younger than 35 in good health. Sequencing input: memory CD4+ T cells sorted from blood. Indicated subset: CD45RA-negative fraction. CDR3 nucleotide sequence: TGCGCCAGCAGCACGGACGGTGTGGGACCTGAAGCTTTCTTT. Translation: CASSTDGVGPEAFF.